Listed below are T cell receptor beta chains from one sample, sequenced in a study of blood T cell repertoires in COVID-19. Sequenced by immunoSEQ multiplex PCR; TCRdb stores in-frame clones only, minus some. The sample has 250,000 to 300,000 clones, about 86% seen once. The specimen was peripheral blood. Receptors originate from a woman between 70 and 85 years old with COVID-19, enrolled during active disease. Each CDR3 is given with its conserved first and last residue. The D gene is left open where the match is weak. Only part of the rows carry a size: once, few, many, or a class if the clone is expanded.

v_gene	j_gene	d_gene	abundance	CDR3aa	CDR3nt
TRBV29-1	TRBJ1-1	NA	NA	CSAVRGINTEAFF	TGCAGCGCCGTGAGGGGGATAAACACTGAAGCTTTCTTT
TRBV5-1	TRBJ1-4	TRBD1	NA	CASSPGQLIEKLFF	TGCGCCAGCAGCCCGGGACAGCTAATCGAAAAACTGTTTTTT
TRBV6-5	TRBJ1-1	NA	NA	CASSYVGRGTEAFF	TGTGCCAGCAGTTACGTGGGCAGGGGCACTGAAGCTTTCTTT
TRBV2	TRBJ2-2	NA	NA	CASSEQASRGAPGELFF	TGTGCCAGCAGTGAACAAGCTAGCAGGGGGGCCCCCGGGGAGCTGTTTTTT
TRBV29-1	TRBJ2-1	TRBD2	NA	CSVSNALGLAGRTYNEQFF	TGCAGCGTCTCGAATGCGTTGGGACTAGCGGGGAGAACTTACAATGAGCAGTTCTTC
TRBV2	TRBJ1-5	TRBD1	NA	CASSFDRANQPQHF	TGTGCCAGCAGTTTTGACAGGGCTAATCAGCCCCAGCATTTT
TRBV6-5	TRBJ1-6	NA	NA	CASKAAAASPLHF	TGTGCCAGCAAAGCGGCGGCGGCTTCACCCCTCCACTTT
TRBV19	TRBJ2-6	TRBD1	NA	CASSIGTGDSGANVLTF	TGTGCCAGTAGTATTGGGACAGGGGATTCGGGGGCCAACGTCCTGACTTTC
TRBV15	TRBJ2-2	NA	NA	CATSRDLHTGELFF	TGTGCCACCAGCAGAGATCTCCACACCGGGGAGCTGTTTTTT
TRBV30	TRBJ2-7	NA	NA	CAWSPGQPYEQYF	TGTGCCTGGAGTCCCGGACAGCCCTACGAGCAGTACTTC
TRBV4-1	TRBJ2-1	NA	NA	CASSRGLPGNEQFF	TGCGCCAGCAGCCGCGGACTCCCCGGCAATGAGCAGTTCTTC
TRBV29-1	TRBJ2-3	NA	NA	CSVEATGRVTDTQYF	TGCAGCGTTGAAGCAACAGGGCGTGTGACAGATACGCAGTATTTT
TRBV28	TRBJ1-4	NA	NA	CASSFGPTNEKLFF	TGTGCCAGCAGTTTTGGGCCAACTAATGAAAAACTGTTTTTT
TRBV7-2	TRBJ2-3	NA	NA	CASSSTGAHVTQYF	TGTGCCAGCAGCTCTACTGGGGCCCACGTTACGCAGTATTTT
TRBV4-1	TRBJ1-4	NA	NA	CASSQVRAEKLFF	TGCGCCAGCAGCCAAGTCAGGGCAGAAAAACTGTTTTTT
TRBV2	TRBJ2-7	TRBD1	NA	CASSHDRGSYEQYF	TGTGCCAGCAGTCATGACAGGGGATCCTACGAGCAGTACTTC
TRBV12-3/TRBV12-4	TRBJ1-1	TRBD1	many	CASSFDRGSEAFF	TGTGCCAGCAGTTTCGACAGGGGTTCTGAAGCTTTCTTT
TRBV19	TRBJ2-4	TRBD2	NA	CASSIGTSGGNIQYF	TGTGCCAGTAGTATAGGGACTAGCGGGGGAAACATTCAGTACTTC
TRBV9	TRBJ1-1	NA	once	CASSGRDTEAFF	TGTGCCAGCAGCGGCAGGGACACTGAAGCTTTCTTT
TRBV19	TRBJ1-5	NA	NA	CASSANRDTNQPQHF	TGTGCCAGTAGTGCTAACAGGGATACCAATCAGCCCCAGCATTTT
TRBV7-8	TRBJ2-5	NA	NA	CATGVGFRETQYF	TGTGCCACAGGGGTGGGTTTTCGGGAGACCCAGTACTTC
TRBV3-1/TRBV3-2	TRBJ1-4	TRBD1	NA	CASSQRGQSNEKLFF	TGTGCCAGCAGCCAGAGGGGACAGTCTAATGAAAAACTGTTTTTT
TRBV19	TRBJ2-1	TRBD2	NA	CASSIGGSGGKIYNEQFF	TGTGCCAGTAGTATTGGAGGGAGCGGGGGGAAAATATACAATGAGCAGTTCTTC
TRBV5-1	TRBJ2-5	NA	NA	CASREGMDAQYF	TGCGCCAGCAGGGAGGGCATGGACGCCCAGTACTTC
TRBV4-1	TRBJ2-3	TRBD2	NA	CASSRGLAGGPSTDTQYF	TGCGCCAGCAGCCGCGGACTAGCGGGGGGCCCTAGCACAGATACGCAGTATTTT
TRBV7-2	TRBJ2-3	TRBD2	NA	CASSVALTSPSGRTDTQYF	TGTGCCAGCAGCGTCGCCCTTACATCTCCTAGCGGGCGTACAGATACGCAGTATTTT
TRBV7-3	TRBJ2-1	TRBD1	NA	CASSLYRGNNEQFF	TGTGCCAGCAGCTTATACAGGGGGAACAATGAGCAGTTCTTC
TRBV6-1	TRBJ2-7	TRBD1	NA	CASSATGTGGRYEQYF	TGTGCCAGCAGTGCCACCGGGACAGGGGGCAGATACGAGCAGTACTTC
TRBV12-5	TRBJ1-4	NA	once	CASGLVPSRSEKLFF	TGTGCTAGTGGTTTGGTACCCTCGAGATCTGAAAAACTGTTTTTT
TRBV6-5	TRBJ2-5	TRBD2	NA	CASSFRRGGQETQYF	TGTGCCAGCAGTTTCAGGCGGGGGGGTCAAGAGACCCAGTACTTC
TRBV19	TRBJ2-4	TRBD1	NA	CASTEDRGPKNIQYF	TGTGCCAGTACCGAGGACAGGGGTCCCAAAAACATTCAGTACTTC
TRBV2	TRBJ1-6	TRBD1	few	CASATGDSPLHF	TGTGCCAGTGCGACAGGGGATTCACCCCTCCACTTT
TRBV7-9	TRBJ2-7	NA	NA	CASSSDRSYEQYF	TGTGCCAGCAGCTCCGACAGGTCCTACGAGCAGTACTTC
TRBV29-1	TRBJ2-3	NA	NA	CSVEPGADTQYF	TGCAGCGTTGAACCAGGGGCAGATACGCAGTATTTT
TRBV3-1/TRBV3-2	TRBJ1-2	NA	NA	CASSLGSNNYGYTF	TGTGCCAGCAGCCTCGGTTCCAATAACTATGGCTACACCTTC
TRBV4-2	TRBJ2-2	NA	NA	CASSLAGTSNTGELFF	TGTGCCAGCAGCCTTGCCGGGACTTCGAACACCGGGGAGCTGTTTTTT
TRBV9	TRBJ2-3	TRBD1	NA	CASSSRQGTDTQYF	TGTGCCAGCAGCTCTCGACAGGGAACAGATACGCAGTATTTT
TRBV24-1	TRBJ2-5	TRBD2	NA	CATSERTSGREETQYF	TGTGCCACCAGTGAGCGGACTAGCGGTCGCGAAGAGACCCAGTACTTC
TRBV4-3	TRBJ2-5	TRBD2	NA	CASSQDHGSGGQETQYF	TGCGCCAGCAGCCAAGATCATGGTAGCGGGGGACAAGAGACCCAGTACTTC
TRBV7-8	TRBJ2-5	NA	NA	CASSPTTSIETQYF	TGTGCCAGCAGCCCGACAACTAGTATCGAGACCCAGTACTTC
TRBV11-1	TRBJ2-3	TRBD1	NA	CASSRETGGRDTQYF	TGTGCCAGCAGCCGAGAAACAGGGGGCAGAGATACGCAGTATTTT
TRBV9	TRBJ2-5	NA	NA	CASSVGSGGETQYF	TGTGCCAGCAGCGTAGGGTCAGGAGGGGAGACCCAGTACTTC
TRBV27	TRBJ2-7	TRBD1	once	CASSPTGGYEQYF	TGTGCCAGCAGCCCTACAGGGGGCTACGAGCAGTACTTC
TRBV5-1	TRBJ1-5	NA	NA	CARIRSGGFGGGTYNQPQHF	TGCGCCCGCATCCGCTCGGGGGGATTTGGGGGTGGAACCTACAATCAGCCCCAGCATTTT
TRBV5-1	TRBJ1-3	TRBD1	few	CASSNTPRDSSGNTIYF	TGCGCCAGCAGCAACACCCCCCGGGACAGCTCTGGAAACACCATATATTTT
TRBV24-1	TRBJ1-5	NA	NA	CATSDPTGGANQPQHF	TGTGCCACCAGTGACCCCACAGGTGGGGCAAATCAGCCCCAGCATTTT
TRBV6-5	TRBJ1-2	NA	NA	CASLAGVGYGYTF	TGTGCCAGCCTCGCCGGAGTTGGCTATGGCTACACCTTC
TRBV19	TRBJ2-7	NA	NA	CASSIDRGGGDEQYF	TGTGCCAGTAGTATAGATCGAGGAGGGGGCGACGAGCAGTACTTC
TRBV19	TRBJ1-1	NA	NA	CASSGQLNTEAFF	TGTGCCAGTAGTGGACAGTTGAACACTGAAGCTTTCTTT
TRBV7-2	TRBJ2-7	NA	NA	CASSDATGWSYEQYF	TGTGCCAGCAGCGATGCCACGGGGTGGTCCTACGAGCAGTACTTC
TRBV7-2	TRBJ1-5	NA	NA	CASRSTGSRNQPQHF	TGTGCCAGCAGATCGACTGGGTCTCGGAATCAGCCCCAGCATTTT
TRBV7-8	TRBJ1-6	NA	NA	CASSLGGAYNSPLHF	TGTGCCAGCAGCTTAGGGGGCGCCTATAATTCACCCCTCCACTTT
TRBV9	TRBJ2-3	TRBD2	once	CASSTRLAGIDTQYF	TGTGCCAGCAGCACGCGACTAGCGGGTATAGATACGCAGTATTTT
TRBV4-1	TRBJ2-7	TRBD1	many	CASSQKTGINEQYF	TGCGCCAGCAGCCAAAAGACAGGGATCAACGAGCAGTACTTC
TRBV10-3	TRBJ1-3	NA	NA	CAISIEAGDTIYF	TGTGCCATCAGTATTGAGGCTGGTGACACCATATATTTT
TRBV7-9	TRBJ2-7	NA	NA	CASSGIGRGYEQYF	TGTGCCAGCAGCGGAATCGGACGGGGCTACGAGCAGTACTTC
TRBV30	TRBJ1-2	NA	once	CAWSSTVRPHGYTF	TGTGCCTGGAGTTCTACAGTCCGCCCCCATGGCTACACCTTC
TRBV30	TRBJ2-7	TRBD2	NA	CAWSLRGSYEQYF	TGTGCCTGGAGTTTGCGGGGGTCCTACGAGCAGTACTTC
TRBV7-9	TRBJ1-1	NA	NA	CASSLQDTEAFF	TGTGCCAGCAGCTTACAGGACACTGAAGCTTTCTTT